This T cell receptor (beta chain) comes out of a study of shared clonotypes between healthy human individuals. General study results and limits: Clonotypes shared by all four sorted-subset donors had higher generation probabilities than non-shared clonotypes.

The germline CDR1 and CDR2 sequences are SGHNT and YENEEA. The CDR3 sequence is 14 residues long. The V gene end was trimmed by 5 bases and the J gene end by 6 bases; junction bases not matched to a gene: 8. As for this clone: Its antigen is undetermined.

The protocol was immunoSEQ multiplex PCR, while the TCRdb copy is restricted to in-frame clones and leaves out a portion. The sample consists of over 2 million clones, about 90% of them appearing once. Caucasian adults living in Nashville, Tennessee, provided all samples. The chain combines TRBV11-3 with TRBJ2-3; TRBD2 aligns across 7 bases. The specimen was naive CD4+ T cells from PBMCs. Sample subset: CD45RA+ positively selected. This TCR derives from a man aged 18 to 29 in good health. Some clones in this sample may be carry-over from other donors' samples. In DNA form, the CDR3 reads TGTGCCAGCAGCATTAGCGGGCCTTGGGATACGCAGTATTTT. This encodes CASSISGPWDTQYF.